This T cell receptor (beta chain) comes out of a study of T cell responses to AZD1222 COVID-19 vaccine (dated by TCRdb to the early 2020s). Regarding the complete study: Because spike-specific TCR depth and breadth did not differ between the two schedules, AZD1222 recipients who got a second dose at roughly 4 weeks were pooled with those who got a second dose at roughly 12 weeks. A total of about 240 trial participants underwent TCR sequencing, of whom 200 to 220 received two doses of AZD1222 and about 26 received two doses of the MenACWY control vaccine. Trial participants were enrolled by age into subgroups of 18-55, 56-69 and 70-plus years, and roughly 150, 30 and 60 TCR-sequenced participants, respectively, were included in these subgroups.

This specimen's time point label, per the study, means: baseline before first vaccination. Vaccinee samples came from UK trials COV001 and COV002, including a single-blind randomized controlled phase 2/3 trial of AZD1222 (ChAdOx1 nCoV-19) in healthy adults. For TCRbeta chain sequencing, PBMC samples from trial participants were taken at day 0 and at day 28 after the second dose. Summary of the overall study and its limitations: After two AZD1222 doses, spike-specific TCR breadth and depth were significantly higher than at day 0 and than in MenACWY recipients. The whole spike protein was spanned by vaccine-associated CD4 TCRs, and dominant responses were seen in regions 160-218 and 743-854. Participants were mostly white British and included more females than males, and it was suggested by the authors that clonal diversity may have been underestimated. The 56-69-year group was small, and its depth increase did not reach significance, likely because of low power. Nearly half of unique spike-specific TCRs reportedly recognized epitopes outside regions mutated in the B.1.351 and B.1.1.7 variants. Because no samples from the day 14 peak response were available, repertoires could be characterized only after the peak T cell response. Only five or six AZD1222 recipients were SARS-CoV-2 seropositive at baseline, limiting conclusions about previously exposed vaccinees.

The CDR3 regions of human TCRbeta chains were subjected to immunosequencing. From the authors' description of their analysis: Repertoire TCRs were matched against a reference library of SARS-CoV-2-specific TCRs generated with the MIRA antigen-specificity platform. Breadth was defined as the fraction of unique TCRs that were SARS-CoV-2-associated, and depth was defined as the fraction of total T cells that were SARS-CoV-2-associated. Each spike-specific TCR was assigned to its reactive spike region and to a CD4 or CD8 class using the MIRA data. Log10-transformed breadth and depth values were compared by one-way ANOVA with Sidak's multiple comparisons tests. TCRdb re-hosts the immuneACCESS table, in-frame sequences only. Its copies lack some clones; in the studies checked, an unresolved V gene accounts for under half of them, and the cause for the rest is not known. V, J and clone size derive from that table, while D and trimming were established from the DNA sequence. For this sample there are 150,000 or so clones; about 88% appear just once. The ten top clones hold about 4.7% of the sample.

As for this clone: Its antigen remains undetermined. The input lacks base qualities; no much larger clone sits a single base away.

Germline trimming: 6 bases from V, 1 base from J; junction bases outside gene matches: 7. Its CDR3 holds 15 amino acids, cysteine through phenylalanine. Just CDR3 DNA is preserved here, 45 bases in frame from base 1. According to the germline V gene (reference sequence), CDR1 reads LNHDA and CDR2 reads SQIVND. Specimen: peripheral blood, collected on day 0 of AZD1222 vaccination. The chain links TRBV19 with TRBJ2-3, with 7 central nucleotides matching TRBD1. The receptor was derived from an adult in good health. CDR3 loop: CASSFRDRRTDTQYF. DNA sequence: TGTGCCAGTAGCTTCCGGGACAGACGCACAGATACGCAGTATTTT.